The present T cell receptor beta chain was sequenced within a study of blood T cell repertoires in COVID-19. For the study at large: Acute and convalescent COVID-19 specimens originated in the United States, Italy and Spain.

Germline V gives CDR1 MNHEY, CDR2 SVGAGI. Trimming pared 0 bases from V and 6 bases from J, leaving 6 bases between. The CDR3 loop spans 13 amino acids. Using immunoSEQ multiplex PCR, the repertoire was profiled, and TCRdb retains in-frame clones only, with some absent. The top ten clones hold approximately 0.25% of a sample with about 670,000 clones, 80% to 90% of them seen once. This TCR was sampled from a woman aged 18 to 35 with acute or convalescent COVID-19. The rearrangement uses TRBV6-5 and TRBJ1-5; D call uncertain. The sequencing sample was made of peripheral blood. CDR3 nucleotides: TGTGCCAGCAGTTACTCGAGTGGTCAGCCCCAGCATTTT. Translated: CASSYSSGQPQHF.